This T cell receptor beta chain was found in a study of blood T cell repertoires in COVID-19. Across the whole study: Whether acute or convalescent, the COVID-19 samples came from the United States, Italy and Spain. Sources were T cells, B-cell-depleted T cells, or PBMCs; the material itself was cDNA or gDNA.

Original methodology: Counts of nucleated cells, estimated from reference gene primer amplification, were obtained. The protocol was immunoSEQ multiplex PCR, while the TCRdb copy is restricted to in-frame clones and leaves out a portion. V, J and clone size are taken as reported in that table, and D and trimming were inferred from the DNA itself. This sample yields 140,000 to 150,000 clones, of which 65% to 85% are seen a single time; 10% to 15% belongs to the top ten. The receptor comes from a man aged 55 to 70 with active or convalescent COVID-19. The sequencing sample was made of peripheral blood.

CDR3 in DNA: TGTGCCAGCTCAACTAGGGCCCGTCTCAATGAGCAGTTCTTC. Encoded protein: CASSTRARLNEQFF. The rearrangement links TRBV18 to TRBJ2-1; D may be TRBD2 (5 bases). V was clipped by 5 bases and J by 6 bases, with 14 bases between them. CDR3 size: 14 residues. In germline, CDR1 is KGHSH, CDR2 LQKENI.